Listed below are T cell receptor beta chains from one sample, sequenced in a study of blood T cell repertoires in COVID-19. Libraries were prepared by immunoSEQ multiplex PCR; TCRdb keeps only in-frame clonotypes and omits some of them. The sample carries about 190,000 clones, more than 65% recorded once. Sequencing was done on a sample of PBMCs or T cells enriched from blood (not recorded which). The receptors were sampled from a woman between 50 and 59 years old with acute COVID-19. Both conserved end residues are part of each CDR3. A D gene is named only where the DNA matches it firmly. Clone size is stated in some rows and not others, as once, few, many or a class when expanded.

J,D,V,size,DNA,CDR3
TRBJ2-2,-,TRBV19,-,TGTGCCAGCCAGGGAGGTCGGTCCGGGGAGCTGTTTTTT,CASQGGRSGELFF
TRBJ2-2,-,TRBV5-1,-,TGCGCCAGCGCCCCCGGAGGGGCGGGTACCGGGGAGCTGTTTTTT,CASAPGGAGTGELFF
TRBJ1-5,TRBD1,TRBV5-8,-,TGTGCCAGCAGCTTGTACGGACAGGGGTCTTATAGCAATCAGCCCCAGCATTTT,CASSLYGQGSYSNQPQHF
TRBJ1-4,TRBD1,TRBV2,-,TGTGCCAGCAGTGGACAGGGGAGTACTAATGAAAAACTGTTTTTT,CASSGQGSTNEKLFF
TRBJ1-5,TRBD1,TRBV5-5,-,TGTGCCAGCAGCTTGGGGGGGACAGGGGTTCAGCCCCAGCATTTT,CASSLGGTGVQPQHF
TRBJ1-1,-,TRBV10-1,-,TGCGCCAGCAGTGAGTCTGTCATGAGGGCGGACACTGAAGCTTTCTTT,CASSESVMRADTEAFF
TRBJ1-1,-,TRBV5-1,many,TGCGCCAGCAGAAATCAACCAGGGGCCCCTGAAGCTTTCTTT,CASRNQPGAPEAFF
TRBJ1-1,-,TRBV3-1/TRBV3-2,-,TGTGCCAGCAGCCCACAGGAGATCCTGAACACTGAAGCTTTCTTT,CASSPQEILNTEAFF
TRBJ2-3,TRBD1,TRBV19,-,TGTGCCAGCGGCTCTTCGGGACAGGGAACAGATACGCAGTATTTT,CASGSSGQGTDTQYF
TRBJ1-1,-,TRBV28,-,TGTGCCAGCAGTTTGGGTGGGGAGGACACTGAAGCTTTCTTT,CASSLGGEDTEAFF
TRBJ2-5,-,TRBV6-5,-,TGTGCCAGCAGCCTGAACGGACAAGCGCAAGAGACCCAGTACTTC,CASSLNGQAQETQYF
TRBJ1-3,-,TRBV4-3,-,TGCGCCAGCAGCCAAGATGGGGCGGCAGTCCTCTCTGGAAACACCATATATTTT,CASSQDGAAVLSGNTIYF
TRBJ1-6,-,TRBV30,-,TGTGCCTGGATCCCGGGATTCAATTCACCCCTCCACTTT,CAWIPGFNSPLHF
TRBJ1-6,-,TRBV5-8,few,TGTGCCAGCAGCACCAACCCAGGGATTAGGGGGAATTCACCCCTCCACTTT,CASSTNPGIRGNSPLHF